This TCR beta chain was retrieved from a study of cytomegalovirus exposure and HLA in healthy donors. The V end was cut by 8 bases, the J end by 0 bases, with 8 bases between. Germline V lookup: CDR1 SNHLY, CDR2 FYNNEI. CDR3 length equals 13 residues. The PCR was carried out with 60 Vbeta primers and 13 Jbeta primers. Libraries were prepared by immunoSEQ multiplex PCR; TCRdb keeps only in-frame clonotypes and omits some of them. The sample holds roughly 160,000 clones, around 85% seen once. The material sequenced was PBMCs. This TCR was sampled from a man aged 40-50 years in good health and CMV-seronegative. The chain has TRBV2 and TRBJ1-3; no firm D call. The CDR3 spells CASGGNSGNTIYF. The CDR3 bases are TGTGCCAGCGGCGGCAACTCTGGAAACACCATATATTTT. The full variable domain, in which reference TRBV2 and TRBJ1-3 provide the parts outside the CDR3, is EPEVTQTPSHQVTQMGQEVILRCVPISNHLYFYWYRQILGQKVEFLVSFYNNEISEKSEIFDDQFSVERPDGSNFTLKIRSTKLEDSAMYFCASGGNSGNTIYFGEGSWLTVV.